This record looks at one TCR beta chain sequence and its context. This specimen belongs to a study of blood T cell repertoires in COVID-19. The protocol was immunoSEQ multiplex PCR, while the TCRdb copy is restricted to in-frame clones and leaves out a portion. The table has tens of thousands of clones, approximately 80% seen once; the top ten hold around 9.1%. This clonotype was sampled from a man aged 60-69 years with acute or convalescent COVID-19. The specimen sequenced was peripheral blood.

The CDR3 sequence is CASSTGGTTEAFF. As DNA, the CDR3 is TGTGCCAGCAGTACGGGGGGCACGACTGAAGCTTTCTTT. V and J are TRBV12-3 or TRBV12-4 and TRBJ1-1; D is possibly TRBD1 (6 bases). This CDR3 has 13 amino acids. Trimming took off 5 bases at V and 5 bases at J, with 12 bases between the two ends.